This T cell receptor (beta chain) was recorded in a study of chemoradiotherapy in HPV16-positive cancers. Study summary: Candidate HPV-specific clones and shared TCR motifs came from a couple of HPV16-positive patients. Study-wide points: Non-HPV-specific T cells did not expand in tumors during treatment, whereas candidate HPV-specific clones and E7-related motifs did. HPV-responsive T-cell expansion during chemoradiotherapy was linked to improved recurrence-free survival in HPV16-positive patients.

In the case of this clone: As yet, its antigen is unknown.

CDR1 is MNHNY, CDR2 SVGAGI, per germline (reference sequence). V lost 5 bases to trimming and J lost 3 bases, with 13 bases between them. The CDR3 runs 14 residues. The repertoire was sequenced with immunoSEQ multiplex PCR; TCRdb's copy has only in-frame clones and lacks some. The sample contains a few thousand clones, over 55% of which appear only once. Repeated repertoire sampling spanned the course of chemoradiotherapy. The material sequenced was tumor tissue, taken from a patient who underwent chemoradiotherapy. This TCR came from a human donor with HPV-associated anogenital cancer. This chain connects TRBV6-6 to TRBJ2-5, with a weak D call TRBD1 (5 bases). The CDR3 reads CASSLMTAKETQYF. The CDR3 DNA is TGTGCCAGCAGTCTGATGACAGCCAAAGAGACCCAGTACTTC.